This T cell receptor (beta chain) was captured in a study of blood T cell repertoires in COVID-19. Study as a whole: Samples of COVID-19 (acute and convalescent) were obtained from the United States, Italy and Spain.

The data were produced by immunoSEQ multiplex PCR, yet TCRdb's version contains in-frame clones alone and is incomplete. The sample contains roughly 230,000 clones, roughly 81% of which appear only once. Germline CDR1 is MNHNS and CDR2 is SASEGT. The CDR3 runs 13 residues. V shed 1 base and J shed 7 bases, with 10 bases lying between them. This clone showed up just once. The rearrangement links TRBV6-1 to TRBJ1-2; D call uncertain. The source of this sequence is a man aged 40-50 years with acute or convalescent COVID-19. What was sequenced was peripheral blood. This CDR3 reads CASSEVGSSGYTF. In DNA form, the CDR3 reads TGTGCCAGCAGTGAAGTCGGGTCGAGTGGCTACACCTTC.